The rows below give T cell receptor beta chains drawn from one sample of a study of blood T cell repertoires in COVID-19. Here immunoSEQ multiplex PCR was the method, and the copy in TCRdb shows in-frame clones only, minus some. The sample includes 250,000 or so clones, about 73% of them seen just once. The specimen was peripheral blood. The receptors come from an elderly woman with acute or convalescent COVID-19. Both conserved end residues are part of each CDR3. The order of the fields is clone size, J gene, D gene, V gene, CDR3 DNA, CDR3 protein. The D gene is left open where the match is weak. Size values are once, few and many counts, or a class for expanded clones, and some rows have none.

- | TRBJ2-5 | TRBD1 | TRBV19 | TGTGCCAGTAGTTTATCGACAGGGGGGCTGCAAGAGACCCAGTACTTC | CASSLSTGGLQETQYF
- | TRBJ1-1 | - | TRBV9 | TGTGCCAGCAGCCCCAAGAACACTGAAGCTTTCTTT | CASSPKNTEAFF
few | TRBJ2-7 | TRBD2 | TRBV5-4 | TGTGCCAGCAGCTTGGCCCTAGCGGGAGCACACGAGCAGTACTTC | CASSLALAGAHEQYF
- | TRBJ1-4 | TRBD1 | TRBV4-1 | TGCGCCAGCAGCCACGGACAGGGGGCCCAAGAAAAACTGTTTTTT | CASSHGQGAQEKLFF
- | TRBJ2-1 | - | TRBV2 | TGTGCCAGCAGTGATTTTCAGGTGGCCAATGAGCAGTTCTTC | CASSDFQVANEQFF
- | TRBJ1-1 | - | TRBV27 | TGTGCCAGCAGGGTCGGACATTCCATGAACACTGAAGCTTTCTTT | CASRVGHSMNTEAFF
- | TRBJ2-1 | - | TRBV7-7 | TGTGCCAGCAGCTTAAATGAGGGCAGGGGCAATGAGCAGTTCTTC | CASSLNEGRGNEQFF
- | TRBJ1-1 | TRBD1 | TRBV5-6 | TGTGCCAGCAGCTGGGACAGCCGTCCGAACGCTGAAGCTTTCTTT | CASSWDSRPNAEAFF
- | TRBJ1-2 | - | TRBV5-6 | TGTGCCAGCAATTCGTTCTATAGCATGGGCTACACCTTC | CASNSFYSMGYTF
- | TRBJ2-2 | TRBD2 | TRBV27 | TGTGCCAGCAGCCTTAGTGGCGGGGGAGGGCCTGGTGGGGAGCTGTTTTTT | CASSLSGGGGPGGELFF
- | TRBJ2-7 | TRBD1 | TRBV24-1 | TGTGCCACCAGGGGGACAGAGATTGACTACGAGCAGTACTTC | CATRGTEIDYEQYF
- | TRBJ1-2 | - | TRBV12-3/TRBV12-4 | TGTGCCAGCAGTCAGGGCTGGGGCTACACCTTC | CASSQGWGYTF
few | TRBJ2-2 | TRBD2 | TRBV5-1 | TGCGCCAGCAGCACCCCCGGGGGGGCGCAGAACACCGGGGAGCTGTTTTTT | CASSTPGGAQNTGELFF
- | TRBJ1-3 | - | TRBV18 | TGTGCCAGCTCACCACAGGAAGCGTACTCTGGAAACACCATATATTTT | CASSPQEAYSGNTIYF
once | TRBJ2-3 | - | TRBV7-2 | TGTGCCAGCAGCTTGAGGGTTTATAGCACAGATACGCAGTATTTT | CASSLRVYSTDTQYF
- | TRBJ1-2 | - | TRBV18 | TGTGCCAGCTCACCCCAGTGGGGGCTTTATGGCTACACCTTC | CASSPQWGLYGYTF